The clone carrying this TCR beta chain was seen at least ten times. Its antigen is not known. Germline V lookup: CDR1 SGHRS, CDR2 YFSETQ. Losses at the gene ends were 0 bases for V and 3 bases for J; bases not matched to a gene: 5. The CDR3 is 17 residues long. The sample originates from a study of T-cell reconstitution after alpha-beta-depleted transplantation in children. Unique molecular identifiers tagged the TCRbeta library. TCRdb passed the PCR reads through MiXCR, listing each CDR3 protein once. The data contain hundreds of thousands of distinct CDR3 sequences, about an eighth of them singletons. Study-level points and caveats: Several hundred expanded graft clones reportedly gave rise to the alpha-beta T cells present about two months after transplant. At the one-year point after transplant, T-cell counts and TCRbeta diversity were found to come mostly from T cells that had been newly produced.

The specimen comprised PBMCs, sampled before TCRalphabeta/CD19-depleted stem cell transplant. The genes are TRBV5-1 and TRBJ2-2; 10 nucleotides align to TRBD2. The sequence was collected from a girl aged 2-10 years with congenital amegakaryocytic thrombocytopenia, due to receive a stem cell transplant. The CDR3: CASSLAWTSGDTGELFF. In nucleotides, the CDR3 is TGCGCCAGCAGCTTGGCCTGGACTAGCGGCGACACCGGGGAGCTGTTTTTT.